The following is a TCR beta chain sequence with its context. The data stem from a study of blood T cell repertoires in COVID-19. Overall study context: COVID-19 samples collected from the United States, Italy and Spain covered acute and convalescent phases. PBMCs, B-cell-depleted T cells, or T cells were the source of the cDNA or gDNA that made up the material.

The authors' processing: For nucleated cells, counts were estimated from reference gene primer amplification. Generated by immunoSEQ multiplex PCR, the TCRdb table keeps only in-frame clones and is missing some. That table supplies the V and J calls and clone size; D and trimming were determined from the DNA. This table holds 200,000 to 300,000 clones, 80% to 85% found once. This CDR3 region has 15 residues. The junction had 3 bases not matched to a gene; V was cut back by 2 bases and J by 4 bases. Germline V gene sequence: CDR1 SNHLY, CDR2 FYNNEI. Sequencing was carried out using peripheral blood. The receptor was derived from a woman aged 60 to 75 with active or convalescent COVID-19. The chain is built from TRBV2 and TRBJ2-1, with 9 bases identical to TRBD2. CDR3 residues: CASSERRGGYNEQFF. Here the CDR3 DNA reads TGTGCCAGCAGTGAAAGGCGGGGGGGTTACAATGAGCAGTTCTTC.